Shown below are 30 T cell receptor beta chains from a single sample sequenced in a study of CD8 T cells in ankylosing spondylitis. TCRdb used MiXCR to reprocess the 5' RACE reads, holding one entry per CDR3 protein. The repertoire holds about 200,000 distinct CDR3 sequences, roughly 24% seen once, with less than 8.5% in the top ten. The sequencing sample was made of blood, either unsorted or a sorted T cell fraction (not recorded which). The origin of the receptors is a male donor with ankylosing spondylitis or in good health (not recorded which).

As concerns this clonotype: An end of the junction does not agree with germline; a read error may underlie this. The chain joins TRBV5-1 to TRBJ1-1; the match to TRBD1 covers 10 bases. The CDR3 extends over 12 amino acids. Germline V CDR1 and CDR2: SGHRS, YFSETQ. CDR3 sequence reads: CASSLGTGAVRF. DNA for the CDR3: TGCGCCAGCAGCTTAGGGACAGGGGCCGTTCGATTT. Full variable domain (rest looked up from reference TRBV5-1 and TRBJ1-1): KAGVTQTPRYLIKTRGQQVTLSCSPISGHRSVSWYQQTPGQGLQFLFEYFSETQRNKGNFPGRFSGRQFSNSRSEMNVSTLELGDSALYLCASSLGTGAVRFGQGTRLTVV.

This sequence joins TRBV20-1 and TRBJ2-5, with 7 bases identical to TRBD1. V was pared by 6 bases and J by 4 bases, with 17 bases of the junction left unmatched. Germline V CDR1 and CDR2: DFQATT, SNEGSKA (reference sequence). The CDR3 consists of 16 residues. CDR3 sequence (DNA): TGCAGTGCCGCACTCCTAGGCGACAGGGTGGGAGAGACCCAGTACTTC. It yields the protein CSAALLGDRVGETQYF.

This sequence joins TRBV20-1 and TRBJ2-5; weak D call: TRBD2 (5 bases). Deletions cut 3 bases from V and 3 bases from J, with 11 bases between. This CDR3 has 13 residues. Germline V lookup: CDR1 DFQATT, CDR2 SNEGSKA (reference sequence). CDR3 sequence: CSASGEGKETQYF. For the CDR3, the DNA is TGCAGTGCTAGCGGAGAGGGAAAAGAGACCCAGTACTTC.

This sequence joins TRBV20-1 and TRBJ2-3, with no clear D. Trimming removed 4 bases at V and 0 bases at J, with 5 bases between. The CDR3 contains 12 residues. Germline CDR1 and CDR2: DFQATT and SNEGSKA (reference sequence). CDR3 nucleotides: TGCAGTGCTACTGAGAGCACAGATACGCAGTATTTT. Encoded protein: CSATESTDTQYF.

CDR3 in DNA: TGCGCCAGCAGCTCCGGGACAGGGTTCAACAATGAGCAGTTCTTC. Its translation: CASSSGTGFNNEQFF. This chain links TRBV5-1 with TRBJ2-1; 9 bases line up with TRBD1. CDR1 is SGHRS and CDR2 is YFSETQ in the germline V gene. The CDR3 covers 15 residues. Trimming removed 3 bases from V and 5 bases from J; junction bases left unmatched: 6.

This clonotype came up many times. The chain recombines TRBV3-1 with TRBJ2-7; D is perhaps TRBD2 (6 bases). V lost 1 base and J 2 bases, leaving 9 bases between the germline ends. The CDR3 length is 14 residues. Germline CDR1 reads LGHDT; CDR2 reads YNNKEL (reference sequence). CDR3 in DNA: TGTGCCAGCAGCCAAGGGGGACTTGCCTACGAGCAGTACTTC. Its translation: CASSQGGLAYEQYF.

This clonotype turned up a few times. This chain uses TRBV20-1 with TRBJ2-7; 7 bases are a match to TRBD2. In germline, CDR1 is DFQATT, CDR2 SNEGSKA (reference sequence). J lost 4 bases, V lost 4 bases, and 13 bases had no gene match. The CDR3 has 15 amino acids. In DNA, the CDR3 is TGCAGTGCTACAGAGACGGGGAGGGGAGGGTACGAGCAGTACTTC. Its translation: CSATETGRGGYEQYF.

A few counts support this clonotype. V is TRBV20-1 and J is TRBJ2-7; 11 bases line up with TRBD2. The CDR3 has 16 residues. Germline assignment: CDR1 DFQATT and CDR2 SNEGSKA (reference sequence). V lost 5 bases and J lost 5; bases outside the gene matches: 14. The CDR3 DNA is TGCAGTGCTGAGTTCTTGACTAGCGGGACACAGCACGAGCAGTACTTC. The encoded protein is CSAEFLTSGTQHEQYF.

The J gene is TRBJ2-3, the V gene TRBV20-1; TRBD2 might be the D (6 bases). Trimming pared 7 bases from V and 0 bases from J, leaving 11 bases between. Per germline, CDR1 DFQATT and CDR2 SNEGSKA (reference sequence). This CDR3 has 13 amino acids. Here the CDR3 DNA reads TGCAGTGATCTAGCGCCGAGCACAGATACGCAGTATTTT. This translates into CSDLAPSTDTQYF.

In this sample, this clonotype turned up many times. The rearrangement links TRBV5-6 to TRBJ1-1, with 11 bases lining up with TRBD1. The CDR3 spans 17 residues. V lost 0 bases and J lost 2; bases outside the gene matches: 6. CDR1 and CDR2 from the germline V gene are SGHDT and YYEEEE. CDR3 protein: CASSLVLDRGLNTEAFF. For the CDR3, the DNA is TGTGCCAGCAGCTTGGTGCTGGACAGGGGGCTTAACACTGAAGCTTTCTTT.

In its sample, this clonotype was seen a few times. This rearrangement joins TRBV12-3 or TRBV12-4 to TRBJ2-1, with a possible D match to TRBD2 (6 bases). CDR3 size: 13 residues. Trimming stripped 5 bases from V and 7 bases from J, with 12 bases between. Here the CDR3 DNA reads TGTGCCAGCAGTCCGGGACTCCCTAATGAGCAGTTCTTC. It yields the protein CASSPGLPNEQFF.

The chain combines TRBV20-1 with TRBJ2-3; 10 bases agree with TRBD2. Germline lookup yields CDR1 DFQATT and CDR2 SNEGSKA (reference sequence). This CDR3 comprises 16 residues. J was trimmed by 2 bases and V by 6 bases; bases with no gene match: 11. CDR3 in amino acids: CSARGGLAGATDTQYF. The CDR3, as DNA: TGCAGTGCCCGAGGAGGTCTAGCGGGAGCCACAGATACGCAGTATTTT.

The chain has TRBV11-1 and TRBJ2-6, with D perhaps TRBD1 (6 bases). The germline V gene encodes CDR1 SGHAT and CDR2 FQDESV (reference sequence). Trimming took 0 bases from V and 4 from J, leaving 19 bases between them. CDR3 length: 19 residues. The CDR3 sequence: CASSLALGRGPRGANVLTF. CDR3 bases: TGTGCCAGCAGCTTAGCGCTCGGCAGGGGACCTAGGGGGGCCAACGTCCTGACTTTC.

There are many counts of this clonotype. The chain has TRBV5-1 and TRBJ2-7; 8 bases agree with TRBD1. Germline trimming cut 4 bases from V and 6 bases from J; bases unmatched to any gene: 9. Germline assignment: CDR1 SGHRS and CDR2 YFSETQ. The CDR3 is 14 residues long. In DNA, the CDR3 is TGCGCCAGCAGCCAGCGGACAGGGTCAGGCGAGCAGTACTTC. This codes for CASSQRTGSGEQYF.

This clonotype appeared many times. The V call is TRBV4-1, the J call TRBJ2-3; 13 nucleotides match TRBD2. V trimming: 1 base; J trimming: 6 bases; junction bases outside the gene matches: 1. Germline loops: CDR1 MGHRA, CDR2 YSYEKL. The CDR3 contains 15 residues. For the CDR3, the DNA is TGCGCCAGCAGCCAAGGGACTAGCGGGAGTGATACGCAGTATTTT. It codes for CASSQGTSGSDTQYF.

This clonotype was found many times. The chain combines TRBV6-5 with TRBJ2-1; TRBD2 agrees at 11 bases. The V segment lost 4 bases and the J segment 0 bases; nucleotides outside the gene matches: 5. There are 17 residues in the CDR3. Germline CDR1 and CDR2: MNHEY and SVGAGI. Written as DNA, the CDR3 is TGTGCCAGCAGTTCTTCTAGCGGGAGGAACTCCTACAATGAGCAGTTCTTC. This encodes CASSSSSGRNSYNEQFF.

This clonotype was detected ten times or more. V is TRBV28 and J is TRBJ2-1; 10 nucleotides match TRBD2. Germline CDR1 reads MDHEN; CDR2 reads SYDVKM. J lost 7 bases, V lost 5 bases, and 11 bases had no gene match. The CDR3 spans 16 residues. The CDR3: CASSPRAGGNGNEQFF. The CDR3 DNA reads TGTGCCAGCAGTCCTAGAGCGGGGGGGAATGGGAATGAGCAGTTCTTC.

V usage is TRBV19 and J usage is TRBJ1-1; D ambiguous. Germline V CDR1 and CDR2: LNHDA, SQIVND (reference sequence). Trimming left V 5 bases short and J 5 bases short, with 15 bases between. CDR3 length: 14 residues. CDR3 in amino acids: CASSARAPGTEAFF. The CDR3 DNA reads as TGTGCCAGTAGTGCCCGGGCCCCGGGAACTGAAGCTTTCTTT.

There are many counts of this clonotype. The CDR3 sequence is CASSLENLSSYEQYF. CDR3 sequence (DNA): TGCGCCAGCAGCTTGGAAAATCTCAGCTCCTACGAGCAGTACTTC. The genes are TRBV5-1 and TRBJ2-7; the D is unclear. There are 15 residues in the CDR3. V was clipped by 0 bases and J by 0 bases, with 10 bases between them. Germline CDR1 and CDR2: SGHRS and YFSETQ.

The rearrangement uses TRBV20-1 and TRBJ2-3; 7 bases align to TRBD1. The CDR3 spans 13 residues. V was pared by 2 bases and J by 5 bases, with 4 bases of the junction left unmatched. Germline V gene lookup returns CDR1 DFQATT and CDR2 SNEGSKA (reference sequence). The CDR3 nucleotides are TGCAGTGCTAGAACCCAGGGGGAAGATACGCAGTATTTT. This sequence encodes CSARTQGEDTQYF.

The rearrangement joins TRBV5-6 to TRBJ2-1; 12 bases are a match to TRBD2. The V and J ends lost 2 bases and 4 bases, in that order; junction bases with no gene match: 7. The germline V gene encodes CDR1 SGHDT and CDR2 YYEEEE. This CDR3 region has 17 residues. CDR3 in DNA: TGTGCCAGCAGCTTTCCTAGCGGGAGGGATTCATACAATGAGCAGTTCTTC. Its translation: CASSFPSGRDSYNEQFF.

Here the CDR3 DNA reads TGTGCCACACAAACTAGCGGCTACGAGCAGTACTTC. Its translation is CATQTSGYEQYF. This chain joins TRBV28 and TRBJ2-7; 8 nucleotides agree with TRBD2. V lost 10 bases to trimming and J lost 3 bases; unmatched junction nucleotides: 5. The CDR3 contains 12 residues. Germline CDR1 MDHEN, CDR2 SYDVKM. Full variable domain (outside the CDR3, taken from reference TRBV28 and TRBJ2-7): DVKVTQSSRYLVKRTGEKVFLECVQDMDHENMFWYRQDPGLGLRLIYFSYDVKMKEKGDIPEGYSVSREKKERFSLILESASTNQTSMYLCATQTSGYEQYFGPGTRLTVT.

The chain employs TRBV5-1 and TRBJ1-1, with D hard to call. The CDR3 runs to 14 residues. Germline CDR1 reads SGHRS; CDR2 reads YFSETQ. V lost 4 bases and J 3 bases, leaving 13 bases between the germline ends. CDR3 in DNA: TGCGCCAGCAGCCCGCAATCGATTGACACTGAAGCTTTCTTT. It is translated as CASSPQSIDTEAFF. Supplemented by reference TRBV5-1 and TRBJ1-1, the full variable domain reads KAGVTQTPRYLIKTRGQQVTLSCSPISGHRSVSWYQQTPGQGLQFLFEYFSETQRNKGNFPGRFSGRQFSNSRSEMNVSTLELGDSALYLCASSPQSIDTEAFFGQGTRLTVV.

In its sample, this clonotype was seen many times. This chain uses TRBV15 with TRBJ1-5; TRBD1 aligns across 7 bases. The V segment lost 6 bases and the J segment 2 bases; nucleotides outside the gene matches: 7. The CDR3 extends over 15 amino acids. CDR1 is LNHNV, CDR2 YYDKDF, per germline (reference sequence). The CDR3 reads CATSIYRGGNQPQHF. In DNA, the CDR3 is TGTGCCACCAGTATATACAGGGGTGGCAATCAGCCCCAGCATTTT.

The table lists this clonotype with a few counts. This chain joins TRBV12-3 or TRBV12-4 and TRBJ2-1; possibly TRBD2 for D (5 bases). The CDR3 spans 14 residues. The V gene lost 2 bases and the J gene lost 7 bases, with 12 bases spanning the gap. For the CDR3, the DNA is TGTGCCAGCAGTTTAAGCGGATCTGCTAATGAGCAGTTCTTC. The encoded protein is CASSLSGSANEQFF.

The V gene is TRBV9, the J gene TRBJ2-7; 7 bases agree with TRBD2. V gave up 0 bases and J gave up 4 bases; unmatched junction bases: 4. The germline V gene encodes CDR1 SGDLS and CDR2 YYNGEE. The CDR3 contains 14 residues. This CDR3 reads CASSVGGEGYEQYF. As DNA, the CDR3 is TGTGCCAGCAGCGTAGGGGGGGAGGGGTACGAGCAGTACTTC.

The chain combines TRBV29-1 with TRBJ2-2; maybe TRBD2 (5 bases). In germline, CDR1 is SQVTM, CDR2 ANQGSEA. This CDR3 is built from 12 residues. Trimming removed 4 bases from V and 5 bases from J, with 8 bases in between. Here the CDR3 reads CSVGERTGELFF. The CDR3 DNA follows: TGCAGCGTTGGGGAGAGGACCGGGGAGCTGTTTTTT.

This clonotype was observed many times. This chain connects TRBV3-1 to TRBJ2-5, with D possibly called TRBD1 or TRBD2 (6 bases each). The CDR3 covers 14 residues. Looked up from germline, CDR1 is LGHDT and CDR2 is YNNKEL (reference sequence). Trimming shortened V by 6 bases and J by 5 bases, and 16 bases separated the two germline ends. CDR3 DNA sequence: TGTGCCAGCAGGCAAAGAGGGGGGCTCGAGACCCAGTACTTC. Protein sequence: CASRQRGGLETQYF.

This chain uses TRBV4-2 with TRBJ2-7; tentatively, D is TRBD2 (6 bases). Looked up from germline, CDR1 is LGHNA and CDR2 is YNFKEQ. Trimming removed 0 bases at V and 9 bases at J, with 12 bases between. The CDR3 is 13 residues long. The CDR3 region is CASSQDGGRRQYF. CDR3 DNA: TGTGCCAGCAGCCAAGATGGAGGGCGAAGGCAGTACTTC.

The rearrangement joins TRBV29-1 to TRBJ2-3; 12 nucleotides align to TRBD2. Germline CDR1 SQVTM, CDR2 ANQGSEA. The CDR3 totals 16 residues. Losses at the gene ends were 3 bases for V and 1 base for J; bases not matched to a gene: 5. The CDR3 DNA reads TGCAGCGTTGATAGGGGACTAGCGGGCCGCACAGATACGCAGTATTTT. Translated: CSVDRGLAGRTDTQYF.